The rows below give T cell receptor beta chains drawn from one sample of a study of Ad26.COV2.S vaccination and SARS-CoV-2 variants. Some clones are missing from TCRdb's copy, which holds only in-frame ones; the method was immunoSEQ multiplex PCR. The sample includes over 400,000 clones, about 90% of them seen just once. The sample here was peripheral blood, taken in a trial of Ad26.COV2.S vaccine versus placebo. The source of these receptors is a person between 18 and 65 years old who received the Ad26.COV2.S COVID-19 vaccine or a placebo. Each CDR3 is given with its conserved first and last residue. The D gene is left open where the match is weak. Size is omitted from some rows. Given values are once, few, many or a class for expanded clones.

D	V	J	size	CDR3	DNA
.	TRBV5-4	TRBJ2-4	once	CASSFAAVKNIQYF	TGTGCCAGCAGCTTCGCGGCAGTTAAAAACATTCAGTACTTC
.	TRBV19	TRBJ2-7	.	CASNQAGGEQYF	TGTGCCAGTAATCAAGCGGGCGGCGAGCAGTACTTC
.	TRBV28	TRBJ2-6	.	CASSVVRAGANVLTF	TGTGCCAGCAGCGTCGTGAGGGCCGGGGCCAACGTCCTGACTTTC
TRBD1	TRBV25-1	TRBJ1-3	.	CASLGQASSGNTIYF	TGTGCCAGCCTAGGACAGGCGAGCTCTGGAAACACCATATATTTT
TRBD1	TRBV20-1	TRBJ1-2	.	CSASARTGTSGYTF	TGCAGTGCTAGTGCCCGGACAGGTACAAGTGGCTACACCTTC
TRBD1	TRBV15	TRBJ2-3	.	CATSRAETDSGGQYF	TGTGCCACCAGCAGAGCTGAAACTGACTCAGGGGGGCAGTATTTT
.	TRBV4-3	TRBJ1-6	.	CASSQDLQGNSPLHF	TGCGCCAGCAGCCAAGATTTACAGGGTAATTCACCCCTCCACTTT
.	TRBV3-1/TRBV3-2	TRBJ2-7	.	CASSQAQAGTSLRAVLNEQYF	TGTGCCAGCAGCCAAGCCCAGGCGGGGACCTCCCTACGAGCAGTACTTAACGAGCAGTACTTC
TRBD2	TRBV7-2	TRBJ2-1	.	CASSFSGRNEQFF	TGTGCCAGCAGCTTTAGCGGGAGGAATGAGCAGTTCTTC
.	TRBV3-1/TRBV3-2	TRBJ2-7	.	CASSQGGIMGSYEQYF	TGTGCCAGCAGCCAAGGAGGGATTATGGGCTCCTACGAGCAGTACTTC
.	TRBV3-1/TRBV3-2	TRBJ2-3	.	CASSPRMGANTQYF	TGTGCCAGCAGCCCCCGGATGGGAGCCAATACGCAGTATTTT
.	TRBV12-3/TRBV12-4	TRBJ2-1	.	CASRGDSYNEQFF	TGTGCCAGCAGGGGGGACTCCTACAATGAGCAGTTCTTC
TRBD2	TRBV28	TRBJ2-1	.	CARGELAGVPREQFF	TGTGCCAGGGGGGAATTAGCGGGAGTCCCACGGGAGCAGTTCTTC
.	TRBV9	TRBJ2-3	.	CASSDETGAAPYF	TGTGCCAGCAGCGATGAAACGGGAGCGGCGCCGTATTTT
.	TRBV12-5	TRBJ1-1	many	CASGFRVGGGTEAFF	TGTGCTAGTGGTTTTAGGGTTGGGGGCGGTACTGAAGCTTTCTTT
.	TRBV6-1	TRBJ2-7	.	CASSDRRLAKLPYEQYF	TGTGCCAGCAGTGACCGCAGACTCGCAAAGCTCCCCTACGAGCAGTACTTC
.	TRBV4-3	TRBJ2-7	.	CASSQENTEYYEQYF	TGCGCCAGCAGCCAAGAAAACACCGAATACTACGAGCAGTACTTC
TRBD1	TRBV15	TRBJ2-5	.	CATSSGRTGGTQYF	TGTGCCACCTCGAGTGGGCGGACAGGGGGGACCCAGTACTTC
.	TRBV18	TRBJ1-5	.	CASSPRGSGSNQPQHF	TGTGCCAGCTCACCACGGGGGAGTGGAAGCAATCAGCCCCAGCATTTT
.	TRBV3-1/TRBV3-2	TRBJ2-3	.	CASSQGLPGSRTDTQYF	TGTGCCAGCAGCCAAGGATTGCCGGGGTCCAGAACAGATACGCAGTATTTT
TRBD1	TRBV2	TRBJ1-1	once	CASKEDRSLYTEAFF	TGTGCCAGCAAAGAGGACAGGAGCTTATACACTGAAGCTTTCTTT
.	TRBV28	TRBJ2-2	.	CASSKEKGVEELFF	TGTGCCAGCAGCAAGGAAAAGGGGGTGGAGGAGCTGTTTTTT
TRBD2	TRBV2	TRBJ2-7	.	CASSGVRTSGRSSYEQYF	TGTGCCAGCAGTGGGGTGAGGACTAGCGGGCGAAGCTCCTACGAGCAGTACTTC
.	TRBV7-8	TRBJ2-7	.	CASSLALVLGGYEQYF	TGTGCCAGCAGCTTAGCCCTAGTACTTGGGGGTTACGAGCAGTACTTC
TRBD2	TRBV10-3	TRBJ2-7	.	CAISQGGSTSEQYF	TGTGCCATCAGTCAGGGCGGGAGTACGAGCGAGCAGTACTTC
.	TRBV28	TRBJ1-1	.	CASSLKLNTEAFF	TGTGCCAGCAGTCTAAAGCTGAACACTGAAGCTTTCTTT
.	TRBV2	TRBJ2-2	once	CASSEGRGSGELFF	TGTGCCAGCAGTGAAGGTCGGGGGAGTGGGGAGCTGTTTTTT
.	TRBV21-1	TRBJ2-4	.	CASSRAIQYF	TGTGCCAGCAGCCGAGCCATTCAGTACTTC
TRBD1	TRBV6-5	TRBJ2-3	.	CASSRRTGPDTQYF	TGTGCCAGCAGTCGGCGGACAGGGCCAGATACGCAGTATTTT
TRBD2	TRBV4-2	TRBJ2-3	once	CASSLWSGSGTDTQYF	TGTGCCAGCAGCCTTTGGAGCGGGAGTGGGACAGATACGCAGTATTTT
.	TRBV19	TRBJ1-5	.	CASRIPGSAQPQHF	TGTGCCAGTAGGATTCCAGGGTCCGCTCAGCCCCAGCATTTT
TRBD2	TRBV15	TRBJ2-1	.	CATSRVPSGKGNEQFF	TGTGCCACCAGCAGAGTACCTAGCGGGAAAGGCAATGAGCAGTTCTTC
.	TRBV11-2	TRBJ1-5	.	CASSFSAVQPQHF	TGTGCCAGCAGCTTTTCTGCAGTTCAGCCCCAGCATTTT
.	TRBV18	TRBJ1-1	.	CASSPGVPNTEAFF	TGTGCCAGCTCACCCGGTGTTCCGAACACTGAAGCTTTCTTT
TRBD2	TRBV7-3	TRBJ2-1	.	CASSLHASGYNEQFF	TGTGCCAGCAGCTTACATGCTAGCGGTTACAATGAGCAGTTCTTC
.	TRBV24-1	TRBJ2-2	.	CATSDTMTPANTGELFF	TGTGCCACCAGTGATACCATGACGCCGGCGAACACCGGGGAGCTGTTTTTT
TRBD2	TRBV4-2	TRBJ2-4	.	CASSQEGSGRKNIQYF	TGTGCCAGCAGCCAAGAAGGTAGCGGGAGGAAAAACATTCAGTACTTC
TRBD2	TRBV4-3	TRBJ2-3	.	CASSQEPTGTSGSSTDTQYF	TGCGCCAGCAGCCAAGAACCTACCGGGACTAGCGGGAGTAGCACAGATACGCAGTATTTT
TRBD2	TRBV28	TRBJ2-1	.	CASFLAGTYNEQFF	TGTGCCAGCTTTCTAGCGGGTACCTACAATGAGCAGTTCTTC
TRBD2	TRBV4-2	TRBJ2-1	.	CASSQDRASGRGDEQFF	TGTGCCAGCAGCCAAGATAGGGCTAGCGGGAGGGGCGATGAGCAGTTCTTC
.	TRBV29-1	TRBJ1-1	.	CSAQRKGRDTEAFF	TGCAGCGCCCAAAGGAAGGGAAGGGACACTGAAGCTTTCTTT
.	TRBV7-3	TRBJ2-3	once	CASSPTVDSTDTQYF	TGTGCCAGCAGCCCTACCGTAGACAGCACAGATACGCAGTATTTT
TRBD2	TRBV3-1/TRBV3-2	TRBJ2-7	.	CASSQEGREGPEQYF	TGTGCCAGCAGCCAAGAGGGGCGGGAGGGCCCCGAGCAGTACTTC
.	TRBV7-2	TRBJ2-1	.	CASSSDRFNEQFF	TGTGCCAGCAGCTCGGACAGATTCAATGAGCAGTTCTTC
.	TRBV16	TRBJ2-6	.	CASSQSIGANVLTF	TGTGCCAGCAGCCAATCTATCGGGGCCAACGTCCTGACTTTC
TRBD2	TRBV6-2/TRBV6-3	TRBJ2-2	.	CASSYSKAGAGTGELFF	TGTGCCAGCAGTTATTCGAAAGCGGGAGCGGGCACCGGGGAGCTGTTTTTT
.	TRBV2	TRBJ2-7	.	CASSEAGGSYEQYF	TGTGCCAGCAGTGAAGCGGGCGGGTCCTACGAGCAGTACTTC
.	TRBV27	TRBJ1-2	.	CASTPGGAQGYTF	TGTGCCAGCACCCCCGGAGGGGCGCAAGGCTACACCTTC
TRBD1	TRBV18	TRBJ2-5	.	CASSPGEGAGETQYF	TGTGCCAGCTCACCTGGTGAGGGGGCAGGGGAGACCCAGTACTTC
TRBD1	TRBV29-1	TRBJ1-1	.	CSVARDRDTEAFF	TGCAGCGTTGCCCGGGACAGGGACACTGAAGCTTTCTTT
TRBD1	TRBV19	TRBJ2-1	once	CASRSSGQLYNEQFF	TGTGCCAGTAGATCTTCGGGACAGCTCTACAATGAGCAGTTCTTC